Here is one T cell receptor (beta chain) with its context. Other DNA sequences in this specimen translate into the identical CDR3. This CDR3 is 13 amino acids long. The V end lost 4 bases, the J end lost 4 bases, and 10 bases lay between the germline ends. CDR1 and CDR2 (germline): SGHNT, YENEEA. Sequencing used immunoSEQ multiplex PCR; TCRdb keeps in-frame clones, though not all of them. The sample lists some 220,000 clones, about nine tenths seen once, with 3% to 4.5% in the top ten. The data were taken from a study of blood T cell repertoires in COVID-19. At the level of the study: PBMCs, B-cell-depleted T cells, or T cells were the source of the cDNA or gDNA that made up the material.

The chain is built from TRBV11-3 and TRBJ1-1, with D uncertain. This sequence originates from a woman aged 40-49 years with acute COVID-19. Sample: PBMCs or T cells enriched from blood (not recorded which). CDR3 sequence (DNA): TGTGCCAGCAGCTCCAGTTCGGGCACTGAAGCTTTCTTT. Amino acid sequence: CASSSSSGTEAFF.